This T cell receptor (beta chain) was identified during a study of graft-versus-host responses after intestinal transplantation. The wider study: After anti-thymocyte globulin induction, recipients took tacrolimus and steroids for 3 to 4 years.

As for this clone: Its cognate antigen is unknown.

Overall study results and limits: Ileal or blood samples showed some GvH clones first, and such clones were also found in recipient marrow. Allografts from individuals with graft-donor T cell macrochimerism displayed high graft-versus-host to host-versus-graft clonal ratios. There was an association between peak levels of circulating GvH clones and early post-transplant HvG declines.

Produced via immunoSEQ multiplex PCR; TCRdb's table is partial and in-frame only. The repertoire holds 90,000 to 150,000 clones, with around 93% as singletons. The germline V and J ends were trimmed by 0 bases and 0 bases, with 10 bases remaining between them. Germline lookup yields CDR1 SGDLS and CDR2 YYNGEE. The CDR3 is made up of 17 amino acids. Sequences were derived from unstimulated CD4+ T cells sorted from spleen or lymph node cells, sampled before intestinal transplant. This sequence joins TRBV9 and TRBJ2-6; maybe TRBD1 (6 bases). This receptor was obtained from a human donor who received an intestinal transplant. The CDR3 DNA reads TGTGCCAGCAGCGTAGAAGTAGGGGGCTCTGGGGCCAACGTCCTGACTTTC. As protein: CASSVEVGGSGANVLTF.